This T cell receptor (beta chain) originates from a study of T cell responses to AZD1222 COVID-19 vaccine (dated by TCRdb to 2020 to 2023). Notes on the research overall: TCR sequencing was performed for roughly 250 trial participants, of whom some 200 were given two doses of AZD1222 and approximately 25 were given two doses of MenACWY control vaccine. Trial participants were enrolled into age subgroups of 18-55, 56-69 and 70-plus years, which contained about 150, 28 and 57 TCR-sequenced participants, respectively. General study outcomes and caveats: Participants were mostly white British and included more females than males, and it was suggested by the authors that clonal diversity may have been underestimated. In the small 56-69-year group, the increase in depth fell short of significance, most likely because of low power. Because no day 14 peak-response samples were available, repertoires were characterized only after the peak T cell response. Reportedly, close to half of the unique spike-specific TCRs recognized epitopes lying outside the regions that are mutated in the B.1.351 and B.1.1.7 variants. Only six AZD1222 recipients were SARS-CoV-2 seropositive at baseline, limiting conclusions about previously exposed vaccinees. CD4 TCRs associated with the vaccine covered the entire spike protein, and the dominant responses were in regions 160-218 and 743-854. A significant rise in spike-specific TCR breadth and depth was observed after two AZD1222 doses relative to day 0 and relative to MenACWY recipients.

The time point label, read with the paper, signifies: about 28 days (+/-7) after the second vaccine dose. Because spike-specific TCR depth and breadth did not differ between the two schedules, AZD1222 recipients who got a second dose at roughly 4 weeks were pooled with those who got a second dose at roughly 12 weeks. Vaccinee samples were obtained from the UK trials COV001 and COV002, which included a single-blind randomized controlled phase 2/3 trial of AZD1222 (ChAdOx1 nCoV-19) in healthy adults. Trial participant PBMC samples were collected at day 0 and day 28 after the second dose for TCRbeta chain sequencing. Including cysteine and phenylalanine, the CDR3 has 13 amino acids. Only the CDR3 region is kept as DNA, spanning 39 bases read in frame from base 1. The germline V gene supplies CDR1 MDHEN and CDR2 SYDVKM. Cut back by 8 bases and 8 bases, the V and J ends lie 16 bases apart. Details on this clone: Its antigen remains unidentified. No much larger clone is present one base from it, and per-base qualities are unavailable.

The CDR3 regions of human TCRbeta chains were analyzed by immunosequencing. In the paper's pipeline: Repertoire TCRs were matched against a reference library of SARS-CoV-2-specific TCRs generated with the MIRA antigen-specificity platform. Breadth was defined as the fraction of unique TCRs that were SARS-CoV-2-associated. Depth was defined as the fraction of total T cells that were SARS-CoV-2-associated. Using the MIRA data, every spike-specific TCR was mapped to the spike region that the TCR reacted to and assigned to either a CD4 or a CD8 class. Log10-transformed breadth and depth values were compared by one-way ANOVA with Sidak's multiple comparisons tests. TCRdb mirrors the immuneACCESS table, restricted to in-frame sequences. Some clones are absent from its copies; in checked studies, under half trace to an unresolved V gene, and the reason for the others is unknown. Clone size and the V and J calls come from that table; the DNA yielded D and trimming. This sample gives roughly 75,000 clones in total; roughly 84% of them show up just once. The ten biggest clones cover roughly 18% of the sample.

This receptor was obtained from an adult who received the AZD1222 COVID-19 vaccine. The material was peripheral blood, obtained 28 days after the second AZD1222 dose. The rearranged segments are TRBV28 and TRBJ1-3; the D gene is possibly TRBD1, with 6 bases matching. CDR3 loop: CASPSGRGDTIYF. The sequence in DNA is TGTGCCAGCCCCTCCGGCAGGGGCGACACCATATATTTT.